This record concerns one TCR beta chain sequence. The antigen is undetermined. The data originate from a study of PD-1 blockade in classical Hodgkin lymphoma. Study observations and caveats: Some patients started nivolumab under 1 year after ASCT, and they were excluded. In newly diagnosed patients, baseline TCR diversity was reportedly below that of healthy donors. Complete responders' diversity at baseline resembled that of newly diagnosed patients. By C4D1, CD4+ diversity increased significantly, especially in complete responders.

Measured with immunoSEQ multiplex PCR; TCRdb has only the in-frame clones, and not every one. The table lists around 46,000 clones, almost 90% of them singletons. Trimming removed 5 bases from V and 1 base from J, with 15 bases in between. The CDR3 has 16 amino acids. Germline V gives CDR1 SGHVS, CDR2 FQNEAQ. Specified time point: cycle 4 day 1 (C4D1), after less than seven weeks of nivolumab. In every patient, relapse followed autologous stem cell transplantation, while exposure to brentuximab vedotin differed. This clonotype was sampled from a human donor with classical Hodgkin lymphoma. The sample was peripheral blood mononuclear cells (PBMCs), taken before the fourth cycle of nivolumab. The chain is built from TRBV7-8 and TRBJ1-5, with D possibly being TRBD1 (5 bases). DNA for the CDR3: TGTGCCAGCAGCCCGACACACCGGGACAGCAATCAGCCCCAGCATTTT. Its translation is CASSPTHRDSNQPQHF.